The source of this T cell receptor (beta chain) is a study of T cells after yellow fever vaccination. In the study overall: The SMART-Seq v4 Ultra Low Input method served to prepare the low-cell-number fractions.

In this sample, this clonotype turned up a few times. Via MiXCR, TCRdb re-called the 5' RACE reads, giving one row per CDR3 protein. The repertoire consists of around 310,000 distinct CDR3 sequences, with around 4.1% occurring once and the leading ten covering approximately 25%. Germline CDR1 reads MNHNY; CDR2 reads SVGAGI (reference sequence). This CDR3 contains 17 residues. V was clipped by 5 bases and J by 1 base; unmatched bases: 12. This material consisted of PBMCs, taken 5 days after the yellow fever booster vaccination. This chain connects TRBV6-6 to TRBJ2-5; 8 nucleotides line up with TRBD2. The receptor was derived from a man aged 18 to 35 who received the YFV17D yellow fever vaccine. The chain's CDR3 is CASSRRVGGARQETQYF. CDR3 in DNA: TGTGCCAGCAGTCGACGTGTCGGGGGGGCCCGCCAAGAGACCCAGTACTTC.